These 9 T cell receptor beta chains share one sample of origin, sequenced in a study of blood T cell repertoires in COVID-19. Libraries were prepared by immunoSEQ multiplex PCR; TCRdb keeps only in-frame clonotypes and omits some of them. The sample lists about 74,000 clones, roughly 90% occurring once. The specimen was peripheral blood. The receptors were sampled from a man in his 70s with active or convalescent COVID-19.

The chain uses TRBV29-1 and TRBJ2-5, with D possibly TRBD1 on 5 matching bases. This CDR3 has 14 residues. V was cut by 3 bases and J by 1 base, with 12 bases left in between. Looked up from germline, CDR1 is SQVTM and CDR2 is ANQGSEA. The CDR3 sequence: CSVDIGVVQETQYF. CDR3 bases: TGCAGCGTTGATATAGGGGTCGTCCAAGAGACCCAGTACTTC.

The chain uses TRBV24-1 and TRBJ1-2; the match to TRBD1 covers 8 bases. Germline lookup yields CDR1 KGHDR and CDR2 SFDVKD. Trimming took 3 bases from V and 8 from J; bases not matched to a gene: 7. CDR3 length: 14 residues. CDR3 nucleotide sequence: TGTGCCACCAGTGATCCAGGGGGCCCGTACGGCTACACCTTC. As protein: CATSDPGGPYGYTF.

The gene calls are TRBV19 and TRBJ1-2; D unclear. The V gene lost 7 bases and the J gene lost 2 bases, with 14 bases spanning the gap. This CDR3 has 14 amino acids. Germline V gene lookup returns CDR1 LNHDA and CDR2 SQIVND (reference sequence). CDR3 in amino acids: CASKWLGENYGYTF. CDR3 in DNA: TGTGCCAGTAAGTGGCTGGGAGAGAACTATGGCTACACCTTC.

This clone showed up just a few times. The chain combines TRBV5-4 with TRBJ2-7; no reliable D call. The CDR3 spans 14 residues. The germline gives CDR1 SGHNT, CDR2 YYREEE (reference sequence). Trimming took off 2 bases at V and 0 bases at J, with 9 bases between the two ends. CDR3 bases: TGTGCCAGCAGCTTTGCAGCTAGCTCCTACGAGCAGTACTTC. The encoded protein is CASSFAASSYEQYF.

This chain joins TRBV5-1 and TRBJ2-1; 8 nucleotides agree with TRBD2. Germline V gene sequence: CDR1 SGHRS, CDR2 YFSETQ. J gave up 5 bases and V 3 bases, and 1 base lay outside the gene matches. This CDR3 has 13 amino acids. CDR3 loop: CASSSLADNEQFF. The CDR3 DNA reads TGCGCCAGCAGCTCACTAGCGGACAATGAGCAGTTCTTC.

This rearrangement joins TRBV15 to TRBJ2-2; 7 nucleotides line up with TRBD1. CDR1 is LNHNV, CDR2 YYDKDF, per germline (reference sequence). The J segment lost 6 bases and the V segment lost 3 bases, leaving 4 bases of the junction unmatched. The CDR3 is made up of 14 amino acids. The CDR3 DNA reads TGTGCCACCAGCAGCGGGACAGTCCCCGGGGAGCTGTTTTTT. Translation: CATSSGTVPGELFF. Complete variable domain (other parts from reference TRBV15 and TRBJ2-2): DAMVIQNPRYQVTQFGKPVTLSCSQTLNHNVMYWYQQKSSQAPKLLFHYYDKDFNNEADTPDNFQSRRPNTSFCFLDIRSPGLGDTAMYLCATSSGTVPGELFFGEGSRLTVL.

The chain joins TRBV5-6 to TRBJ2-7; 7 nucleotides align to TRBD1. The CDR3 length is 14 residues. Germline CDR1 and CDR2: SGHDT and YYEEEE. With 3 bases clipped from V and 3 bases from J, the junction kept 6 bases outside the gene matches. In DNA form, the CDR3 reads TGTGCCAGCAGCTCGGACAGGTTTTACTACGAGCAGTACTTC. Translated, it gives CASSSDRFYYEQYF.

This clone occurred a few times. The rearrangement links TRBV10-2 to TRBJ2-2, with D perhaps TRBD1 (5 bases). Germline CDR1 WSHSY, CDR2 SAAADI. There are 13 residues in the CDR3. V was cut by 8 bases and J by 3 bases, with 10 bases left in between. The CDR3 loop is CASLKQDTGELFF. CDR3 bases: TGCGCCAGCCTAAAACAGGACACCGGGGAGCTGTTTTTT.

The V gene is TRBV7-9, the J gene TRBJ2-1; possible D gene TRBD2, 6 bases. With 3 bases removed from V and 4 bases from J, the gap between germline ends came to 10 bases. The germline gives CDR1 SEHNR, CDR2 FQNEAQ (reference sequence). This CDR3 spans 14 amino acids. The CDR3 reads CASSFGREYNEQFF. CDR3 coding DNA: TGTGCCAGCAGCTTTGGGCGGGAATACAATGAGCAGTTCTTC.